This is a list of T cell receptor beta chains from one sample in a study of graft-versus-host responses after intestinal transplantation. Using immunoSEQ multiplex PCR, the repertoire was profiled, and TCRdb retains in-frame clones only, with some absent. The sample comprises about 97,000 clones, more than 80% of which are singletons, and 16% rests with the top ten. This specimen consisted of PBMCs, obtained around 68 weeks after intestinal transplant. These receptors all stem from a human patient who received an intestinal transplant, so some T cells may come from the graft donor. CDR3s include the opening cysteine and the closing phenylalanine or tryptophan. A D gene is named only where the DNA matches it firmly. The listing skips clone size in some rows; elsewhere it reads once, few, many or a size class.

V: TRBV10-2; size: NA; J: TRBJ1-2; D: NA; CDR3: CASRAEGGYTF; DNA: TGCGCCAGCAGGGCCGAGGGGGGCTACACCTTC
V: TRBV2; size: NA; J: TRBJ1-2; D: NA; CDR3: CASSVENINYGYTF; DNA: TGTGCCAGCAGTGTGGAGAATATTAACTATGGCTACACCTTC
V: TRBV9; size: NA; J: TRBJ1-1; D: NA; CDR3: CASSVGDMNTEAFF; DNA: TGTGCCAGCAGCGTGGGGGATATGAACACTGAAGCTTTCTTT
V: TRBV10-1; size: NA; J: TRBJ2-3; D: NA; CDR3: CATQPGGTDTQYF; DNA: TGCGCCACCCAACCCGGGGGCACAGATACGCAGTATTTT
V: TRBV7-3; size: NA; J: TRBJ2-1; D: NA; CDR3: CASSLTGSVNEQFF; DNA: TGTGCCAGCAGCTTAACGGGTTCTGTGAATGAGCAGTTCTTC
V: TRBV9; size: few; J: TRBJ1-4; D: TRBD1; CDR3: CASSATGANEKLFF; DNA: TGTGCCAGCAGCGCGACAGGGGCTAATGAAAAACTGTTTTTT
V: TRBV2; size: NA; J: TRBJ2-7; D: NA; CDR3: CASSSGDAAQKQYEQYF; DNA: TGTGCCAGCAGCTCAGGGGACGCCGCACAGAAACAGTACGAGCAGTACTTC
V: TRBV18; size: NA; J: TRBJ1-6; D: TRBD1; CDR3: CASSPFQGDNSPLHF; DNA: TGTGCCAGCTCACCATTCCAGGGGGATAATTCACCCCTCCACTTT
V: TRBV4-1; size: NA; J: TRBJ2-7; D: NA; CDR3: CASSQAKNRAYEQYF; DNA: TGCGCCAGCAGCCAAGCGAAAAACAGGGCTTACGAGCAGTACTTC
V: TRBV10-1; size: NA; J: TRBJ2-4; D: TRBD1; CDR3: CASSEDREDIQYF; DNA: TGCGCCAGCAGTGAGGACAGGGAAGACATTCAGTACTTC
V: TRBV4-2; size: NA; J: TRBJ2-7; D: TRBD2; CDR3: CASSQGQGRTSGGASSLYEQYF; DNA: TGTGCCAGCAGCCAAGGGCAGGGGAGGACTAGCGGGGGGGCAAGTTCCCTCTACGAGCAGTACTTC
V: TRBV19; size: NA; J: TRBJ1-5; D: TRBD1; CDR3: CASARSGGFYSNQPQHF; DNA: TGTGCCAGTGCCCGGTCAGGGGGTTTTTATAGCAATCAGCCCCAGCATTTT
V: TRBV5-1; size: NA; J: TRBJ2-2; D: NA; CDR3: CASSLVGAKSTGELFF; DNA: TGCGCCAGCAGCTTGGTAGGAGCTAAGAGCACCGGGGAGCTGTTTTTT
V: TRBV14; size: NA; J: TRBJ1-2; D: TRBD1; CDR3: CASSPQGASYGYTF; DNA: TGTGCCAGCAGCCCCCAGGGGGCTAGCTATGGCTACACCTTC
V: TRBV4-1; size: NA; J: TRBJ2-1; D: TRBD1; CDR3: CASSQGQGGNEQFF; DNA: TGCGCCAGCAGCCAAGGACAGGGCGGGAATGAGCAGTTCTTC
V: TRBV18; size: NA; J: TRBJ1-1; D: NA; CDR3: CASFTSGGTEAFF; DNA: TGTGCCAGCTTCACCAGCGGGGGCACTGAAGCTTTCTTT
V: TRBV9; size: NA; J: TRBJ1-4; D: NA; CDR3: CASSVRGATNEKLFF; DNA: TGTGCCAGCAGCGTCAGGGGAGCAACTAATGAAAAACTGTTTTTT
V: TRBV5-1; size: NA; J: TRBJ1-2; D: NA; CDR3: CASSPGAGLYGYTF; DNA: TGCGCCAGCAGTCCGGGGGCCGGACTCTATGGCTACACCTTC
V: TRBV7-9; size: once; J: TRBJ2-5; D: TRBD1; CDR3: CASSTTGGETQYF; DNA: TGTGCCAGCAGCACGACAGGGGGAGAGACCCAGTACTTC
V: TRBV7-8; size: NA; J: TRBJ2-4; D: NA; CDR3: CASSPRWGASVKNIQYF; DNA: TGTGCCAGCAGCCCCCGTTGGGGGGCCTCAGTCAAAAACATTCAGTACTTC
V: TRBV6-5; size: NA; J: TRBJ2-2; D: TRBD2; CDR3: CASSYSLGGATGELFF; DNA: TGTGCCAGCAGTTACTCGTTGGGAGGGGCCACCGGGGAGCTGTTTTTT
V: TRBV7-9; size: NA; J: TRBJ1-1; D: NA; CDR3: CASSFLASDTEAFF; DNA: TGTGCCAGCAGCTTTTTGGCCAGTGACACTGAAGCTTTCTTT
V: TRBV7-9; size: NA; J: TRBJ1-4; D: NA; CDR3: CASSWGGPLNEKLFF; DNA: TGTGCCAGCAGCTGGGGAGGGCCCCTTAATGAAAAACTGTTTTTT
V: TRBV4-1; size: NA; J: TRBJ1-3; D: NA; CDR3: CASSQGGVGSGNTIYF; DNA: TGCGCCAGCAGCCAAGGAGGGGTAGGGTCTGGAAACACCATATATTTT
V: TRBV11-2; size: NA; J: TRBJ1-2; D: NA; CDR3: CASSADTYGYTF; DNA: TGTGCCAGCAGCGCAGACACCTATGGCTACACCTTC
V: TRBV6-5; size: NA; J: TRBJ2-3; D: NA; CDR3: CASNARSGTQYF; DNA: TGTGCCAGCAATGCCCGCTCAGGAACGCAGTATTTT
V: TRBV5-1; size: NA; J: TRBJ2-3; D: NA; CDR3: CASSLTPGASTDTQYF; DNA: TGCGCCAGCAGCTTGACCCCTGGAGCGAGCACAGATACGCAGTATTTT
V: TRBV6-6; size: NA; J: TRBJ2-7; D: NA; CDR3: CASSYIVGDEQYF; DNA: TGTGCCAGCAGTTACATTGTGGGAGACGAGCAGTACTTC
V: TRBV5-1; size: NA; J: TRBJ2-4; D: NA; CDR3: CASSLVVGGNIQYF; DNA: TGCGCCAGCAGCTTGGTGGTCGGCGGGAACATTCAGTACTTC
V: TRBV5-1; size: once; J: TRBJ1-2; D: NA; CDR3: CASSLGQLVNYGYTF; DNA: TGCGCCAGCAGCTTGGGGCAGTTAGTTAACTATGGCTACACCTTC
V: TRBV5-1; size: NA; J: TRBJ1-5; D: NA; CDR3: CASSLGEGNQPQHF; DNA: TGCGCCAGCAGCTTGGGAGAGGGCAATCAGCCCCAGCATTTT
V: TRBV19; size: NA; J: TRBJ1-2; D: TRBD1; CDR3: CASSIPDRVYGYTF; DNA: TGTGCCAGTAGTATCCCGGACAGGGTCTATGGCTACACCTTC
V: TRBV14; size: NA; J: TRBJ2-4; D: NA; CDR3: CASSRAEVAKNIQYF; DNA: TGTGCCAGCAGCCGGGCGGAGGTGGCCAAAAACATTCAGTACTTC
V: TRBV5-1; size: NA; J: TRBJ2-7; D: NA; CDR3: CASSLAMGLLNYEQYF; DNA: TGCGCCAGCAGCTTGGCCATGGGTCTCCTAAACTACGAGCAGTACTTC
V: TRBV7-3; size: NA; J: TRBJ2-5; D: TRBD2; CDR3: CASSPSGGGSETQYF; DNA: TGTGCCAGCAGCCCCTCGGGCGGGGGTTCGGAGACCCAGTACTTC
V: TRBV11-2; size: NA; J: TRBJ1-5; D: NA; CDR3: CASSLGGSPNQPQHF; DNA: TGTGCCAGCAGCCTAGGAGGGAGTCCCAATCAGCCCCAGCATTTT
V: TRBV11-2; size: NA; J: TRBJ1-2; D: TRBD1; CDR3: CASSPPPDRDYGHTF; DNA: TGTGCCAGCAGCCCCCCGCCCGACAGGGACTATGGCCACACCTTC
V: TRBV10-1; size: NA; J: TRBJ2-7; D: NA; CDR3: CASIEVYEQYF; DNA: TGCGCCAGCATTGAGGTCTACGAGCAGTACTTC
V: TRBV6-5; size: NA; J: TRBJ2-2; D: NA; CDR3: CASSYAGEVFF; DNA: TGTGCCAGCAGTTACGCCGGGGAGGTGTTTTTT
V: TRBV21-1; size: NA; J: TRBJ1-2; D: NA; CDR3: CASSKGPAGQGGYGYTF; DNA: TGTGCCAGCAGCAAAGGCCCCGCGGGACAGGGTGGCTATGGCTACACCTTC
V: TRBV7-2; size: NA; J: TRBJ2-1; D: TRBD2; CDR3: CASSPHGGGYEQFF; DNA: TGTGCCAGCAGCCCGCACGGGGGGGGATATGAGCAGTTCTTC
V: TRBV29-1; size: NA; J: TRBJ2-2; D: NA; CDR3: CSVGRQGGTGELFF; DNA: TGCAGCGTTGGGCGGCAGGGCGGCACCGGGGAGCTGTTTTTT
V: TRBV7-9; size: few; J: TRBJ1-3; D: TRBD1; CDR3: CASSPDRAGNTIYF; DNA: TGTGCCAGCAGCCCAGACAGGGCTGGAAACACCATATATTTT
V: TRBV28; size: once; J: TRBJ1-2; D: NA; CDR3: CASSSGPLGGYTF; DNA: TGTGCCAGCAGTTCCGGGCCCCTGGGCGGCTACACCTTC
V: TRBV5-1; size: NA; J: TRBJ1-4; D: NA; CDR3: CASSVQGNEKLFF; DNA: TGCGCCAGCAGCGTACAGGGTAATGAAAAACTGTTTTTT
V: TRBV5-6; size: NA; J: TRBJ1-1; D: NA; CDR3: CASSLGLMNTEAFF; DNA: TGTGCCAGCAGCTTGGGACTGATGAACACTGAAGCTTTCTTT
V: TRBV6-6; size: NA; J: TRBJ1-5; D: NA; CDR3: CASSYTDGSNQPQHF; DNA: TGTGCCAGCAGTTACACAGACGGTAGCAATCAGCCCCAGCATTTT
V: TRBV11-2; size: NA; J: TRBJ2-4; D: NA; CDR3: CASSLGSGTINIQYF; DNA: TGTGCCAGCAGCTTAGGATCAGGGACAATAAACATTCAGTACTTC
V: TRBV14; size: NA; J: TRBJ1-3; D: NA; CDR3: CASSQQPGNTIYF; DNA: TGTGCCAGCAGCCAACAACCCGGAAACACCATATATTTT
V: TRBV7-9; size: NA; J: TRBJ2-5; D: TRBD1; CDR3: CASRDRTQETQYF; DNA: TGTGCCAGCCGGGACAGGACTCAAGAGACCCAGTACTTC
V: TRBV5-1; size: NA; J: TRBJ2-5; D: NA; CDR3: CASSLLGGETQYF; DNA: TGCGCCAGCAGCTTGCTCGGCGGGGAGACCCAGTACTTC
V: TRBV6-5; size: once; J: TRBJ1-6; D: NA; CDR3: CASSYSGKNSPLHF; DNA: TGTGCCAGCAGTTACTCGGGAAAGAATTCACCCCTCCACTTT
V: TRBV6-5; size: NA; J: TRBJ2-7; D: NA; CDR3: CASRDRDYEQYF; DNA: TGTGCCAGCAGGGACAGAGACTACGAGCAGTACTTC
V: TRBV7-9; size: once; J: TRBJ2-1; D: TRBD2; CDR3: CASSLNSGGPYNEQFF; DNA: TGTGCCAGCAGCTTGAATAGCGGGGGGCCCTACAATGAGCAGTTCTTC
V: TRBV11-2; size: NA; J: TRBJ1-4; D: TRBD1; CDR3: CASSADRGRGNEKLFF; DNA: TGTGCCAGCAGCGCGGACAGGGGCAGGGGTAATGAAAAACTGTTTTTT